The 30 T cell receptor beta chains below all came from one sample that was sequenced in a study of T cells in Graves' hyperthyroidism and ophthalmopathy. Amplification of TCR beta CDR3 regions used RNA as the template. Researchers ran a first-round RT-PCR on the TCR CDR3 using the HTBI primer set. Via MiXCR, TCRdb re-called the multiplex PCR reads, giving one row per CDR3 protein. The data hold around 340,000 distinct CDR3 sequences, with 16% observed a single time. Sequenced: blood. The receptors were sampled from a man aged 30-40 years with Graves' hyperthyroidism.

This clonotype turned up a few times. This rearrangement joins TRBV28 to TRBJ2-2; D call uncertain. This CDR3 region has 14 residues. V was trimmed by 3 bases and J by 0 bases, leaving 5 bases between them. Per germline, CDR1 MDHEN and CDR2 SYDVKM. DNA of the CDR3: TGTGCCAGCAGTTTTTCGACGAACACCGGGGAGCTGTTTTTT. Residues: CASSFSTNTGELFF.

This clonotype was observed a few times. The V and J genes are TRBV7-2 and TRBJ2-7, with no clear D. Germline V CDR1 and CDR2: SGHTA, FQGNSA. The V gene lost 1 base and the J gene lost 0 bases, with 10 bases spanning the gap. CDR3 length: 15 amino acids. DNA of the CDR3: TGTGCCAGCAGCTTAGTACGGAGCAGCTCCTACGAGCAGTACTTC. Its protein product is CASSLVRSSSYEQYF.

This clonotype has at least ten counts. V and J are TRBV18 and TRBJ2-7, with 7 bases aligning to TRBD2. The CDR3 spans 16 residues. Germline CDR1 KGHSH, CDR2 LQKENI. V was clipped by 3 bases and J by 3 bases; unmatched bases: 11. CDR3 bases: TGTGCCAGCTCACCCGTAGTGAGCGGGGAGGGCTACGAGCAGTACTTC. Protein product: CASSPVVSGEGYEQYF.

This clonotype appeared a few times. With a much larger clone just one base away, this may be a read error. The chain joins TRBV5-4 to TRBJ2-1; TRBD2 matches at 11 bases. Germline values: CDR1 SGHNT, CDR2 YYREEE (reference sequence). The CDR3 consists of 16 residues. Here the CDR3 reads CASSRSGRADYNERFF. As DNA, the CDR3 is TGTGCCAGCAGTCGTAGCGGGAGGGCCGATTACAATGAGCGGTTCTTC.

This clonotype was detected many times. The chain has TRBV10-3 and TRBJ1-1; a weak D match, TRBD1 (5 bases). The V gene lost 10 bases and the J gene lost 0 bases, with 21 bases spanning the gap. Per the germline V gene, CDR1 is ENHRY and CDR2 is SYGVKD. The CDR3 runs to 16 residues. The CDR3 region is CATRRAGSEMNTEAFF. The DNA for the CDR3 is TGTGCCACCCGTCGGGCAGGGAGTGAGATGAACACTGAAGCTTTCTTT.

This clonotype was recorded at least ten times. The chain carries TRBV10-3 and TRBJ2-1; 10 bases match TRBD2. The CDR3 runs 14 residues. From germline, CDR1 is ENHRY and CDR2 SYGVKD. J lost 7 bases, V lost 6 bases, and 6 bases had no gene match. The CDR3 loop is CAISASGSGNEQFF. In DNA form, the CDR3 reads TGTGCCATCAGCGCTAGCGGGAGTGGGAATGAGCAGTTCTTC.

At least ten counts were recorded for this clonotype. This chain connects TRBV3-1 to TRBJ2-1; a weak D match, TRBD2 (5 bases). V was shortened by 8 bases and J by 4 bases, with 12 bases between the two germline ends. The CDR3 extends over 13 amino acids. CDR1 and CDR2 from the germline V gene are LGHDT and YNNKEL (reference sequence). The CDR3: CASSGGGYNEQFF. The CDR3 nucleotides read TGTGCCAGCTCTGGAGGAGGTTACAATGAGCAGTTCTTC.

About this clonotype itself: Possible read error: a much larger clone is one base away. The chain combines TRBV5-4 with TRBJ2-1; D perhaps matches TRBD2 (6 bases). This CDR3 contains 13 residues. The ends were cut back, 6 bases at V and 10 bases at J, with 17 bases in the middle. CDR1 is SGHNT and CDR2 is YYREEE in the germline V gene (reference sequence). Written as DNA, the CDR3 is TGTGCCAGCAATAAACGGGAGCAGTGGGAGCAGTTCTTC. Protein: CASNKREQWEQFF. The whole variable domain, remainder taken from reference TRBV5-4 and TRBJ2-1, is ETGVTQSPTHLIKTRGQQVTLRCSSQSGHNTVSWYQQALGQGPQFIFQYYREEENGRGNFPPRFSGLQFPNYSSELNVNALELDDSALYLCASNKREQWEQFFGPGTRLTVL.

This clonotype was found many times. This sequence joins TRBV2 and TRBJ2-5; D unresolved. Germline V lookup: CDR1 SNHLY, CDR2 FYNNEI. CDR3 size: 13 residues. V was shortened by 1 base and J by 5 bases, with 8 bases between the two germline ends. CDR3 sequence reads: CASSEELSETQYF. CDR3 DNA sequence: TGTGCCAGCAGTGAAGAACTTTCGGAGACCCAGTACTTC. The entire variable domain, with the rest obtained from reference TRBV2 and TRBJ2-5, is as follows: EPEVTQTPSHQVTQMGQEVILRCVPISNHLYFYWYRQILGQKVEFLVSFYNNEISEKSEIFDDQFSVERPDGSNFTLKIRSTKLEDSAMYFCASSEELSETQYFGPGTRLLVL.

Only a few counts were recorded for this clonotype. V usage is TRBV6-5 and J usage is TRBJ1-2; D gene ambiguous. V was cut by 2 bases and J by 3 bases, with 7 bases left in between. The CDR3 spans 13 residues. Germline V gene lookup returns CDR1 MNHEY and CDR2 SVGAGI. The CDR3 sequence: CASSYQDHYGYTF. As DNA, the CDR3 is TGTGCCAGCAGTTACCAGGACCACTATGGCTACACCTTC.

This clonotype showed up just a few times. The rearrangement joins TRBV12-3 or TRBV12-4 to TRBJ1-5; D remains unclear. Trimming stripped 6 bases from V and 1 base from J, with 10 bases between. The CDR3 runs 14 residues. The CDR3 spells CASSPIDSNQPQHF. For the CDR3, the DNA is TGTGCCAGCAGCCCTATCGACAGCAATCAGCCCCAGCATTTT.

This clonotype appeared many times. The chain is built from TRBV6-6 and TRBJ2-5; D is perhaps TRBD2 (5 bases). With 2 bases removed from V and 0 bases from J, the gap between germline ends came to 10 bases. This CDR3 comprises 15 residues. Germline V gene lookup returns CDR1 MNHNY and CDR2 SVGAGI (reference sequence). The CDR3 is CASSYPAGDQETQYF. CDR3 in DNA: TGTGCCAGCAGTTACCCGGCCGGGGACCAAGAGACCCAGTACTTC.

This clonotype has ten or more counts. The chain has TRBV28 and TRBJ2-7; 7 positions agree with TRBD2. V lost 7 bases and J lost 2; bases outside the gene matches: 11. Per the germline V gene, CDR1 is MDHEN and CDR2 is SYDVKM. This CDR3 has 15 residues. CDR3 sequence reads: CASTPLGGSTYEQYF. CDR3 coding DNA: TGTGCCAGCACCCCCCTCGGGGGGTCAACCTACGAGCAGTACTTC.

This clonotype has more than one count but fewer than ten. The CDR3 nucleotides read TGTGCCAGCAGTCACTGGACAGGGATGAACACTGAAGCTTTCTTT. This translates into CASSHWTGMNTEAFF. The chain joins TRBV7-9 to TRBJ1-1; TRBD1 matches at 8 bases. Germline CDR1 reads SEHNR; CDR2 reads FQNEAQ (reference sequence). This CDR3 is 15 amino acids long. J gave up 0 bases and V 6 bases, and 6 bases lay outside the gene matches.

This clonotype was seen only a few times. The gene calls are TRBV6-1 and TRBJ2-3; a weak D match, TRBD2 (6 bases). The CDR3 has 17 residues. Trimming took off 3 bases at V and 0 bases at J, with 16 bases between the two ends. From germline, CDR1 is MNHNS and CDR2 SASEGT. The CDR3 DNA follows: TGTGCCAGCAGTGAGTACCGGGGGACCCGCAGCACAGATACGCAGTATTTT. It translates to CASSEYRGTRSTDTQYF.

This clonotype was picked up many times. This rearrangement joins TRBV2 to TRBJ2-3; D call uncertain. There are 15 residues in the CDR3. CDR1 SNHLY and CDR2 FYNNEI come from the germline V gene. V was trimmed by 4 bases and J by 2 bases, leaving 13 bases between them. Written as DNA, the CDR3 is TGTGCCAGCAGTGCCTTCCGGAGCGACACAGATACGCAGTATTTT. It encodes CASSAFRSDTDTQYF.

This clonotype was seen ten or more times. V gene TRBV6-1 combines with J gene TRBJ2-3; 7 bases are shared with TRBD2. The CDR3 length is 16 residues. Germline V gives CDR1 MNHNS, CDR2 SASEGT. Trimming removed 5 bases from V and 1 base from J; junction bases left unmatched: 9. The CDR3 sequence: CASSSPLREGTDTQYF. CDR3 nucleotides: TGTGCCAGCAGTTCCCCCCTACGGGAGGGCACAGATACGCAGTATTTT.

At least ten counts were recorded for this clonotype. V gene TRBV6-1 combines with J gene TRBJ1-2; D gene ambiguous. This CDR3 has 15 residues. V was pared by 5 bases and J by 2 bases, with 15 bases between. Germline V gives CDR1 MNHNS, CDR2 SASEGT. The CDR3 coding sequence is TGTGCCAGCAGTCTGGGCATCCTTGGGAACTATGGCTACACCTTC. Translated, it gives CASSLGILGNYGYTF.

The chain couples TRBV7-2 to TRBJ1-5, with TRBD1 as a possible D gene (6 bases). The CDR3 has 15 amino acids. Germline assignment: CDR1 SGHTA and CDR2 FQGNSA. V was shortened by 2 bases and J by 7 bases, with 15 bases between the two germline ends. The CDR3 loop reads CASSLWGDIGQPQHF. CDR3 nucleotides: TGTGCCAGCAGCTTATGGGGGGACATAGGCCAGCCCCAGCATTTT.

This clonotype has ten or more counts. V gene TRBV5-1 combines with J gene TRBJ2-5; perhaps TRBD1 as D (5 bases). Deletions cut 0 bases from V and 4 bases from J, with 10 bases between. CDR3 length: 14 residues. The germline V gene has CDR1 SGHRS and CDR2 YFSETQ. The CDR3 DNA sequence: TGCGCCAGCAGCTTGGCAAGCAGGGTAGAGACCCAGTACTTC. It yields the protein CASSLASRVETQYF.

The gene calls are TRBV6-2 or TRBV6-3 and TRBJ2-3, with 8 bases that match TRBD1. Germline V gene data show CDR1 as MNHEY and CDR2 as SVGEGT. The CDR3 runs 15 residues. V trimming: 5 bases; J trimming: 4 bases; junction bases outside the gene matches: 8. CDR3 amino acids: CASSDGGQGPDTQYF. The CDR3 DNA reads TGTGCCAGCAGTGACGGAGGACAGGGCCCAGATACGCAGTATTTT.

This clonotype was counted ten times or more. The chain combines TRBV30 with TRBJ1-3; D gene uncertain. The V gene's germline CDR1 is GTSNPN and CDR2 SVGIG (reference sequence). This CDR3 spans 12 amino acids. The ends were cut back, 2 bases at V and 4 bases at J, with 6 bases in the middle. The CDR3 nucleotides are TGTGCCTGGAGTTCGCCGGGAAACACCATATATTTT. Protein: CAWSSPGNTIYF.

This clonotype was counted at least ten times. V is TRBV5-1 and J is TRBJ1-5, with 8 bases that match TRBD1. J was trimmed by 4 bases and V by 3 bases; bases with no gene match: 6. Germline loops: CDR1 SGHRS, CDR2 YFSETQ. The CDR3 consists of 15 residues. Here the CDR3 DNA reads TGCGCCAGCAGCTCCGACGGACAGGGAAATCAGCCCCAGCATTTT. It is translated as CASSSDGQGNQPQHF.

This clonotype was counted ten times or more. The genes are TRBV2 and TRBJ2-3; D is undetermined. Germline V gene data show CDR1 as SNHLY and CDR2 as FYNNEI. The CDR3 loop spans 13 amino acids. Trimming cost V 4 bases and J 10 bases, with 15 bases left between them. The CDR3 loop is CASSVSERAPQYF. The CDR3 bases are TGTGCCAGCAGTGTCTCCGAACGAGCCCCGCAGTATTTT.

This clonotype was seen many times. The V gene is TRBV27, the J gene TRBJ2-3; 9 nucleotides align to TRBD2. CDR3 length equals 14 residues. Losses at the gene ends were 3 bases for V and 13 bases for J; bases not matched to a gene: 11. Germline assignment: CDR1 MNHEY and CDR2 SMNVEV (reference sequence). CDR3 amino acids: CASSFGLAGSAEYF. DNA for the CDR3: TGTGCCAGCAGTTTTGGTCTAGCGGGATCCGCGGAGTATTTT.

The chain links TRBV19 to TRBJ1-1; 10 bases are shared with TRBD1. The CDR3 loop spans 15 amino acids. After removal of 6 bases from V and 5 bases from J, the junction contained 9 bases not matched to a gene. Germline CDR1 LNHDA, CDR2 SQIVND (reference sequence). CDR3 in amino acids: CASRKTGGAGTEAFF. CDR3 DNA: TGTGCCAGTAGGAAGACAGGGGGCGCGGGTACTGAAGCTTTCTTT.

The chain links TRBV10-2 to TRBJ2-2; 8 nucleotides line up with TRBD1. In germline, CDR1 is WSHSY, CDR2 SAAADI. V shed 7 bases and J 6 bases; nucleotides not matched to a gene: 10. The CDR3 runs to 15 residues. This CDR3 is CASTTGVRVAGELFF. CDR3 nucleotide sequence: TGCGCCAGCACGACAGGGGTTCGAGTGGCCGGGGAGCTGTTTTTT.

The chain links TRBV7-9 to TRBJ2-7; 8 bases are shared with TRBD2. Germline-derived CDR1 and CDR2 are SEHNR and FQNEAQ (reference sequence). V gave up 5 bases and J gave up 0 bases; unmatched junction bases: 9. This CDR3 region has 16 residues. As DNA, the CDR3 is TGTGCCAGCAGCGAAATTAGCGGGGTGAGCTCCTACGAGCAGTACTTC. It translates to CASSEISGVSSYEQYF.

The rearrangement joins TRBV28 to TRBJ1-1; 7 nucleotides match TRBD1. Germline values: CDR1 MDHEN, CDR2 SYDVKM. The CDR3 spans 13 residues. V lost 3 bases, J lost 10 bases, and 8 bases stayed unmatched. CDR3: CASSFLGTALAFF. Here the CDR3 DNA reads TGTGCCAGCAGTTTCTTAGGGACAGCTTTAGCTTTCTTT. Filled out from reference TRBV28 and TRBJ1-1, the complete variable domain reads DVKVTQSSRYLVKRTGEKVFLECVQDMDHENMFWYRQDPGLGLRLIYFSYDVKMKEKGDIPEGYSVSREKKERFSLILESASTNQTSMYLCASSFLGTALAFFGQGTRLTVV.

This clonotype was seen at least ten times. This rearrangement joins TRBV20-1 to TRBJ1-6, with no clear D. From germline, CDR1 is DFQATT and CDR2 SNEGSKA (reference sequence). Trimming cost V 2 bases and J 3 bases, with 14 bases left between them. The CDR3 consists of 16 residues. The CDR3 here is CSARYGQDNYNSPLHF. CDR3 DNA sequence: TGCAGTGCTAGATACGGGCAAGACAACTATAATTCACCCCTCCACTTT.